One sample yielded the 7 T cell receptor beta chains listed below, sequenced in a study of graft-versus-host responses after intestinal transplantation. Their target antigens are unknown. Sequencing used immunoSEQ multiplex PCR; TCRdb keeps in-frame clones, though not all of them. This table holds more than 70,000 clones, roughly 90% found once. Here the sequenced sample was unstimulated CD4+ T cells sorted from spleen or lymph node cells, taken before intestinal transplant. These receptor sequences come from a human donor who received an intestinal transplant.

This sequence joins TRBV5-4 and TRBJ2-7, with D possibly matching TRBD2 (6 bases). CDR3 length: 13 residues. The ends were cut back, 0 bases at V and 7 bases at J, with 11 bases in the middle. Germline V gives CDR1 SGHNT, CDR2 YYREEE (reference sequence). CDR3 nucleotides: TGTGCCAGCAGCTTGGGGGAAGGGAGGGAGCAGTACTTC. Protein sequence: CASSLGEGREQYF.

This clone was seen a handful of times. The rearrangement joins TRBV7-3 to TRBJ1-5; the D gene is possibly TRBD1 (6 bases). The CDR3 sequence is 13 residues long. Looked up from germline, CDR1 is SGHTA and CDR2 is FQGTGA. V lost 5 bases, J lost 7 bases, and 12 bases lay in between. In DNA form, the CDR3 reads TGTGCCAGCAGCCCGTCCAGGGGCCAGCCCCAGCATTTT. Its translation: CASSPSRGQPQHF.

The V gene is TRBV6-5, the J gene TRBJ1-1; no clear D. Germline CDR1 is MNHEY and CDR2 is SVGAGI. V was trimmed by 5 bases and J by 6 bases, leaving 19 bases between them. CDR3 length: 15 amino acids. CDR3: CASSPSSGGKAEAFF. CDR3 in DNA: TGTGCCAGCAGTCCCTCATCGGGTGGCAAGGCTGAAGCTTTCTTT.

This chain connects TRBV4-2 to TRBJ1-6; 8 positions match TRBD1. CDR3 size: 15 residues. Trimming took 3 bases from V and 8 from J; bases not matched to a gene: 6. Germline V lookup: CDR1 LGHNA, CDR2 YNFKEQ. The CDR3 DNA sequence: TGTGCCAGCAGCCAGACCACAGGGGGTTATTCACCCCTCCACTTT. This codes for CASSQTTGGYSPLHF.

The chain carries TRBV18 and TRBJ2-7; D perhaps matches TRBD2 (5 bases). The CDR3 length is 13 residues. The germline V gene has CDR1 KGHSH and CDR2 LQKENI. V was cut by 3 bases and J by 4 bases, with 10 bases left in between. The CDR3 DNA reads TGTGCCAGCTCACCCGGCGGGCCGTACGAGCAGTACTTC. Translated: CASSPGGPYEQYF.

Written as DNA, the CDR3 is TGTGCCAGCAGTCACGGGACAGAGGAGGAAAAACTGTTTTTT. Translation: CASSHGTEEEKLFF. The chain uses TRBV5-6 and TRBJ1-4; 7 nucleotides line up with TRBD1. CDR1 is SGHDT and CDR2 is YYEEEE in the germline V gene. This CDR3 has 14 residues. The V and J ends lost 5 bases and 8 bases, in that order; junction bases with no gene match: 9. Together with reference TRBV5-6 and TRBJ1-4, the CDR3 gives the full variable domain: DAGVTQSPTHLIKTRGQQVTLRCSPKSGHDTVSWYQQALGQGPQFIFQYYEEEERQRGNFPDRFSGHQFPNYSSELNVNALLLGDSALYLCASSHGTEEEKLFFGSGTQLSVL.

This chain connects TRBV5-1 to TRBJ2-3; no reliable D call. Looked up from germline, CDR1 is SGHRS and CDR2 is YFSETQ. The ends were cut back, 0 bases at V and 6 bases at J, with 14 bases in the middle. The length of the CDR3 is 15 residues. The CDR3 DNA reads TGCGCCAGCAGCTTGGCCCCGTCGACTTCTGATACGCAGTATTTT. Amino acids: CASSLAPSTSDTQYF.